This T cell receptor (beta chain) was observed in a study of blood T cells in healthy people across ages. Study findings and constraints: In older individuals, TCR beta diversity per million T cells was lower, falling roughly linearly with age. Total diversity from one million sequenced T cells was likely underestimated. Long-lived donors exceeded aged donors in naive CD4+ cells and diversity. PBMCs that were unsorted prevented a conclusive naive versus antigen-experienced comparison.

Details on this clonotype: What it recognizes is unknown.

The authors ran a second PCR of about 6 to 12 cycles using a sample-barcoded 5' primer and a J-beta primer mix. From the 5' RACE reads, TCRdb called clonotypes with MiXCR, one entry per CDR3 protein. In the table there are some 1 million distinct CDR3 sequences, roughly 45% of which are singletons. V was pared by 6 bases and J by 3 bases, with 18 bases between. The CDR3 totals 17 residues. Looked up from germline, CDR1 is MNHEY and CDR2 is SVGAGI. This clonotype was sampled from a woman aged 55-70 years in good health. The chain recombines TRBV6-5 with TRBJ2-6; D remains unclear. The sequenced sample consisted of blood. This chain's CDR3 is CASSYPRSGGGANVLTF. The CDR3 DNA reads as TGTGCCAGCAGCTATCCCCGTTCGGGCGGTGGGGCCAACGTCCTGACTTTC.